The T cell receptor beta chain described here comes from a study of early stage breast cancer tumors. The study's findings and limits: Compared with adjacent normal breast tissue, tumors showed approximately 2.5-fold greater T cell density and higher clonality.

The protocol was immunoSEQ multiplex PCR, while the TCRdb copy is restricted to in-frame clones and leaves out a portion. The top ten hold about 1.3% of the sample, which has about 48,000 clones, approximately 83% seen once. V was cut by 5 bases and J by 0 bases, with 6 bases left in between. The germline gives CDR1 MNHEY, CDR2 SVGAGI. CDR3 length: 13 residues. Comment on this clone: Its specificity is unknown.

The sequencing input was blood. The clonotype originates from a person in their fifties with breast cancer. The rearrangement links TRBV6-5 to TRBJ2-3; D uncertain. The CDR3 spells CASSRTSTDTQYF. CDR3 DNA: TGTGCCAGCAGTCGCACTAGCACAGATACGCAGTATTTT.